The rows below give T cell receptor beta chains drawn from one sample of a study of shared clonotypes between healthy human individuals. TCRdb's table, derived via immunoSEQ multiplex PCR, lists solely in-frame clones and lacks some. The table lists 2 million to 2.5 million clones, about 92% of them singletons, with roughly 0.36% in the top ten. Material for sequencing was naive CD4+ T cells from PBMCs. The source of these receptors is a man younger than 30 in good health. Some clones in this sample may be carry-over from other donors' samples. Both conserved end residues are part of each CDR3. Each record gives: D gene, J gene, clone size, V gene, CDR3 DNA, CDR3 protein. A D gene is named only where the DNA matches it firmly. Some rows have no size entry. The others give once, few or many, or a class for an expanded clone.

>-|TRBJ2-1|-|TRBV29-1
TGCAGCGTAGCCGCCCGCCGGGGCAATGAGCAGTTCTTC
CSVAARRGNEQFF
>-|TRBJ2-3|-|TRBV5-1
TGCGCCAGCAGAGGGAGATCGATCACAGATACGCAGTATTTT
CASRGRSITDTQYF
>TRBD1|TRBJ1-5|-|TRBV10-3
TGTGCCATCAGTGAGACAGGGGCGCCCAATCAGCCCCAGCATTTT
CAISETGAPNQPQHF
>-|TRBJ1-3|-|TRBV5-6
TGTGCCAGCAGCTTGGGACGGTACTCTGGAAACACCATATATTTT
CASSLGRYSGNTIYF
>-|TRBJ1-1|few|TRBV7-3
TGTGCCAGCAGCAATCGTCGTACAGGGTTAAAGGCTTTCTTT
CASSNRRTGLKAFF
>-|TRBJ1-2|-|TRBV27
TGTGCCAGCAGTTTATCGGGAACAGGGTATAACTATGGCTACACCTTC
CASSLSGTGYNYGYTF
>TRBD2|TRBJ2-1|-|TRBV5-1
TGCGCCAGCAGAATAGGGACTAGCGGGAGCGTTAATGAGCAGTTCTTC
CASRIGTSGSVNEQFF
>-|TRBJ2-7|-|TRBV2
TGTGCCAGCAGTTACTCCGGGACTCCGAGCCTCTACGAGCAGTACTTC
CASSYSGTPSLYEQYF
>-|TRBJ1-6|-|TRBV30
TGTGCCTGGAGTGACAGTCGGTTGGACAATTCACCCCTCCACTTT
CAWSDSRLDNSPLHF
>-|TRBJ2-2|-|TRBV7-9
TGTGCCAGCAGCAAAATAGGACGGTCGAACACCGGGGAGCTGTTTTTT
CASSKIGRSNTGELFF
>-|TRBJ2-5|-|TRBV29-1
TGCAGCGTTGAATTCTCTAGGGAGACCCAGTACTTC
CSVEFSRETQYF
>-|TRBJ2-7|-|TRBV5-1
TGCGCCAGCAGCTTGATACAGGGTTTGCGGGCCGAGCAGTACTTC
CASSLIQGLRAEQYF
>-|TRBJ2-1|-|TRBV7-2
TGTGCCAGCAGCTTAGTAGCGCGGGTTGAGCAGTTCTTC
CASSLVARVEQFF
>-|TRBJ1-2|-|TRBV5-6
TGTGCCAGCAGCACAGGCCTTCAGGGGTATGGCTACACCTTC
CASSTGLQGYGYTF
>-|TRBJ1-1|-|TRBV20-1
TGCAGTGCGAGGGTGGACACTGAAGCTTTCTTT
CSARVDTEAFF
>TRBD2|TRBJ2-2|-|TRBV6-5
TGTGCCAGCAGCTTGGCGGGAGGGAACACCGGGGAGCTGTTTTTT
CASSLAGGNTGELFF
>TRBD2|TRBJ2-7|-|TRBV9
TGTGCCAGCAGCGTAGGTCTAGCGGGCACCTCCTACGAGCAGTACTTC
CASSVGLAGTSYEQYF
>-|TRBJ1-2|-|TRBV6-5
TGTGCCAGCAGTTACGGGGGGGGAAATGGCTACACCTTC
CASSYGGGNGYTF
>TRBD1|TRBJ2-1|-|TRBV7-3
TGTGCCAGCAGCTTAACCGGGACAGGGGGAAGGAATGAGCAGTTCTTC
CASSLTGTGGRNEQFF
>-|TRBJ2-7|-|TRBV2
TGTGCCAGTACGCTGGCCTACGAGCAGTACTTC
CASTLAYEQYF
>-|TRBJ2-3|-|TRBV5-1
TGCGCCAGCAGGGTGGAGACTAGCACAGATACGCAGTATTTT
CASRVETSTDTQYF
>-|TRBJ2-5|-|TRBV9
TGTGCCAGCAGCGTATCGACCTGGGGCGGGGTCCAAGAGACCCAGTACTTC
CASSVSTWGGVQETQYF
>TRBD2|TRBJ2-2|-|TRBV30
TGTGCCTGCTTACCGGGGGAGGGCACCGGGGAGCTGTTTTTT
CACLPGEGTGELFF
>-|TRBJ2-7|-|TRBV28
TGTGCCAGCAGTTTATTAGCAGGAACGGGAGAGCAGTACTTC
CASSLLAGTGEQYF
>-|TRBJ1-1|-|TRBV27
TGTGCCAGCAGTTTCCACAGGACCCCGAGAACTGAAGCTTTCTTT
CASSFHRTPRTEAFF
>-|TRBJ2-6|-|TRBV6-4
TGTGCCAGCAGTGACACGAGCCCCGGGACCCCCGCCAACGTCCTGACTTTC
CASSDTSPGTPANVLTF
>-|TRBJ1-2|-|TRBV28
TGTGCCAGCAGTTCTCTTTATGGCTACACCTTC
CASSSLYGYTF
>-|TRBJ2-1|-|TRBV28
TGTGCCAGCAGTCTTCAGGTTTATTCCTACAATGAGCAGTTCTTC
CASSLQVYSYNEQFF
>TRBD1|TRBJ2-3|-|TRBV28
TGTGCTCATGGGTCCGGGACAGTGCAGTATTTT
CAHGSGTVQYF
>-|TRBJ2-3|-|TRBV30
TGTGCCTGGAGTATCGGCAGGGTAGTGGATACGCAGTATTTT
CAWSIGRVVDTQYF
>-|TRBJ2-7|once|TRBV11-2
TGTGCCAGCAGTACCATAATTGTGGGCGAGCAGTACTTC
CASSTIIVGEQYF
>TRBD1|TRBJ2-7|-|TRBV6-5
TGTGCCAGCAGTTACTCGGGCAGAGGGACAGGGGAGCAGTACTTC
CASSYSGRGTGEQYF
>-|TRBJ2-5|-|TRBV5-1
TGCGCCAGCAGCCCAGGACCGAGCCAAGAGACCCAGTACTTC
CASSPGPSQETQYF
>TRBD1|TRBJ1-5|-|TRBV6-6
TGTGCCAGCAGCGATTACGACAGGGGTGGACAGCCCCAGCATTTT
CASSDYDRGGQPQHF
>-|TRBJ1-1|-|TRBV30
TGTGCCTGGAGTGTATGGGGCAGGACGGACACTGAAGCTTTCTTT
CAWSVWGRTDTEAFF
>-|TRBJ1-1|once|TRBV28
TGTGCCAGCAGTCCCCTATCGTTGGGGAACACTGAAGCTTTCTTT
CASSPLSLGNTEAFF
>TRBD2|TRBJ2-5|once|TRBV2
TGTGCCAGCGGACTAGCGGGAGGGGAGACCCAGTACTTC
CASGLAGGETQYF
>-|TRBJ2-2|-|TRBV28
TGTGCCAGCGTAAATTCAGCAGGACTTGGGTACACCGGGGAGCTGTTTTTT
CASVNSAGLGYTGELFF
>-|TRBJ2-3|-|TRBV18
TGTGCCAGCTCACCATCAGGGGGCACAGATACGCAGTATTTT
CASSPSGGTDTQYF
>-|TRBJ2-2|-|TRBV25-1
TGTGCCAGCGGGAAGGACGGGACCCCCCGTTTGTACACCGGGGAGCTGTTTTTT
CASGKDGTPRLYTGELFF
>TRBD2|TRBJ2-1|-|TRBV5-1
TGCGCCAGCAGCCCGCCGACTAGCGGCACCTACAATGAGCAGTTCTTC
CASSPPTSGTYNEQFF
>TRBD1|TRBJ2-7|-|TRBV6-6
TGTGCCAGCAGTTACTCGGACAGGCACTACGAGCAGTACTTC
CASSYSDRHYEQYF
>-|TRBJ2-7|-|TRBV29-1
TGCAGCGTTGAAGGAGCGGACCATCACGAGCAGTACTTC
CSVEGADHHEQYF
>-|TRBJ2-7|-|TRBV6-5
TGTGCCAGCAAAAGGACCGCGGCCCGATACGAGCAGTACTTC
CASKRTAARYEQYF